This T cell receptor (beta chain) was identified during a study of spatial heterogeneity in lung cancer. V shed 6 bases and J shed 7 bases, with 16 bases lying between them. There are 14 residues in the CDR3. Each TCR cDNA molecule carried a unique molecular identifier. TCRdb used MiXCR to reprocess the 5' RACE reads, holding one entry per CDR3 protein. The data contain 16,000 or so distinct CDR3 sequences, about 6.5% of them singletons. Time point of the sample: sample taken at primary tumor resection. Tumor, nontumor lung or frozen PBMC supplied whole RNA that was sequenced unsorted. Study findings and constraints: Counts that tracked tumor mutation counts were those of expanded intratumoral alpha and beta TCRs.

This clonotype was counted many times. Its matching antigen is unknown. Material: lung tumor tissue, obtained at surgery. The J gene is TRBJ1-5, the V gene TRBV12-3 or TRBV12-4; weak D call: TRBD1 (5 bases). The clonotype was recovered from a female donor with early-stage non-small cell lung cancer. The CDR3 sequence: CASRGVGVRQPQHF. In DNA, the CDR3 is TGTGCCAGCAGGGGGGTGGGGGTAAGACAGCCCCAGCATTTT.